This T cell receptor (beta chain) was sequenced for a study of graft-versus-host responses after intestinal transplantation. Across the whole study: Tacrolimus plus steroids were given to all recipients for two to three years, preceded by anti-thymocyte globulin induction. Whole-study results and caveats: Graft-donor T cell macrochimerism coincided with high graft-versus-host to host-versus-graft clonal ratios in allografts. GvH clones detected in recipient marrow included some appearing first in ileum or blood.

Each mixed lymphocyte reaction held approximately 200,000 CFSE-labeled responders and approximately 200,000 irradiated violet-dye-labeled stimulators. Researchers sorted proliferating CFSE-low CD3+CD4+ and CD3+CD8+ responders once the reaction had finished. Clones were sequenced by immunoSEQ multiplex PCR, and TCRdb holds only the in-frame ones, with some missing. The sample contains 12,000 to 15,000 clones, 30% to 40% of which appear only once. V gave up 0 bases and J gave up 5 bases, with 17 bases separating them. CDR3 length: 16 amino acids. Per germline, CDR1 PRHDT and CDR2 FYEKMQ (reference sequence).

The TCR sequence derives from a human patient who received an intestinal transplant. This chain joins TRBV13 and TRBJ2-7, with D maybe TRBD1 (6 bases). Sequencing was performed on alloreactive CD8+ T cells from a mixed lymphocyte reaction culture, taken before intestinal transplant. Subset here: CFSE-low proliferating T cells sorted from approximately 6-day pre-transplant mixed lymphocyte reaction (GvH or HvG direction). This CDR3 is CASSLGLRGDSNEQYF. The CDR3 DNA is TGTGCCAGCAGCTTAGGCCTCAGGGGAGATTCGAACGAGCAGTACTTC.